A selection of T cell receptor beta chains follows, all from one sample in a study of CD8+CD57+ T cells in acquired aplastic anemia. TCRdb reprocessed the reads via MiXCR and lists one record per CDR3 protein. The repertoire holds about 180,000 distinct CDR3 sequences, with around 50% as singletons. Sequenced sample: sorted CD4+, CD8+, or CD8+CD57+ T cells (not recorded which) from PBMCs. These receptors all stem from a human donor with aplastic anemia. The CDR3 runs from the conserved cysteine through the conserved F or W. Fields, in order: D gene, J gene, clone size, CDR3 length, V gene, CDR3 protein, CDR3 DNA. The D gene is left open where the match is weak. Clone sizes are given selectively: once, few, many, or a class where the clone is expanded.

D gene: .
J gene: TRBJ2-1
clone size: once
CDR3 length: 11
V gene: TRBV7-2
CDR3 protein: CASRGRWEQFF
CDR3 DNA: TGTGCCAGCAGGGGGAGGTGGGAGCAGTTCTTC

D gene: .
J gene: TRBJ2-4
clone size: .
CDR3 length: 17
V gene: TRBV19
CDR3 protein: CASSIDLGTLARNIQYF
CDR3 DNA: TGTGCCAGTAGTATAGATCTAGGTACCCTAGCCAGAAACATTCAGTACTTC

D gene: .
J gene: TRBJ2-2
clone size: once
CDR3 length: 11
V gene: TRBV7-9
CDR3 protein: CASRTGPELFF
CDR3 DNA: TGTGCCAGCAGGACGGGACCTGAGCTGTTTTTT

D gene: TRBD1
J gene: TRBJ1-1
clone size: many
CDR3 length: 16
V gene: TRBV10-3
CDR3 protein: CAISMGDRGLNTEAFF
CDR3 DNA: TGTGCCATCAGTATGGGGGACAGGGGATTGAACACTGAAGCTTTCTTT

D gene: TRBD1
J gene: TRBJ2-7
clone size: many
CDR3 length: 14
V gene: TRBV5-1
CDR3 protein: CASSNTGGSYEQYF
CDR3 DNA: TGCGCCAGCAGCAACACAGGGGGCTCCTACGAGCAGTACTTC

D gene: .
J gene: TRBJ1-6
clone size: medium-sized
CDR3 length: 15
V gene: TRBV10-3
CDR3 protein: CAISESGLPNSPLHF
CDR3 DNA: TGTGCCATCAGTGAGTCGGGACTGCCTAATTCACCCCTCCACTTT

D gene: .
J gene: TRBJ2-2
clone size: .
CDR3 length: 17
V gene: TRBV20-1
CDR3 protein: CSARASEGPTNTGELFF
CDR3 DNA: TGCAGTGCTAGAGCGAGCGAGGGACCTACGAACACCGGGGAGCTGTTTTTT

D gene: TRBD2
J gene: TRBJ2-1
clone size: many
CDR3 length: 15
V gene: TRBV5-1
CDR3 protein: CASSMLAGLYNEQFF
CDR3 DNA: TGCGCCAGCAGCATGCTAGCGGGGCTTTACAATGAGCAGTTCTTC

D gene: TRBD1
J gene: TRBJ1-6
clone size: .
CDR3 length: 16
V gene: TRBV11-1
CDR3 protein: CASSGTGEIYNSPLHF
CDR3 DNA: TGTGCCAGCAGCGGGACAGGGGAAATTTATAATTCACCCCTCCACTTT

D gene: .
J gene: TRBJ2-1
clone size: many
CDR3 length: 11
V gene: TRBV6-5
CDR3 protein: CASTLGGEQFF
CDR3 DNA: TGTGCCAGCACTTTAGGAGGTGAGCAGTTCTTC

D gene: TRBD1
J gene: TRBJ1-1
clone size: few
CDR3 length: 16
V gene: TRBV4-2
CDR3 protein: CASSQDLQGAFDEAFF
CDR3 DNA: TGTGCCAGCAGCCAGGACTTACAGGGGGCCTTTGATGAAGCTTTCTTT

D gene: TRBD2
J gene: TRBJ2-2
clone size: many
CDR3 length: 20
V gene: TRBV7-6
CDR3 protein: CASSPRPGLAGGSNTGELFF
CDR3 DNA: TGTGCTAGCAGCCCCCGCCCGGGACTAGCGGGGGGCTCGAACACCGGGGAGCTGTTTTTT

D gene: TRBD1
J gene: TRBJ1-2
clone size: .
CDR3 length: 10
V gene: TRBV2
CDR3 protein: CASRSDRGTF
CDR3 DNA: TGTGCCAGCAGATCGGACAGGGGCACCTTC

D gene: .
J gene: TRBJ1-6
clone size: .
CDR3 length: 15
V gene: TRBV5-5
CDR3 protein: CASRDPAQINRALHF
CDR3 DNA: TGTGCCAGCAGGGACCCGGCCCAGATAAATAGGGCCCTCCACTTT

D gene: TRBD1
J gene: TRBJ1-6
clone size: .
CDR3 length: 16
V gene: TRBV11-1
CDR3 protein: CASSLNAGQGGSPLHF
CDR3 DNA: TGTGCCAGCAGCTTAAATGCGGGACAGGGGGGTTCACCCCTCCACTTT

D gene: TRBD2
J gene: TRBJ2-5
clone size: .
CDR3 length: 16
V gene: TRBV29-1
CDR3 protein: CSVDGMREYKQETQYF
CDR3 DNA: TGCAGCGTTGACGGTATGCGGGAGTACAAGCAAGAGACCCAGTACTTC

D gene: TRBD1
J gene: TRBJ2-7
clone size: .
CDR3 length: 15
V gene: TRBV2
CDR3 protein: CASSGNRGAPYEQYF
CDR3 DNA: TGTGCCAGCAGTGGGAACAGGGGGGCCCCCTACGAGCAGTACTTC

D gene: TRBD2
J gene: TRBJ2-2
clone size: .
CDR3 length: 12
V gene: TRBV10-3
CDR3 protein: CAIRGGVGELFF
CDR3 DNA: TGTGCCATCCGCGGGGGAGTGGGGGAGCTGTTTTTT

D gene: TRBD1
J gene: TRBJ2-1
clone size: many
CDR3 length: 15
V gene: TRBV6-4
CDR3 protein: CASSLMTGTNNEQFF
CDR3 DNA: TGTGCCAGCAGCCTGATGACAGGGACAAACAATGAGCAGTTCTTC

D gene: .
J gene: TRBJ1-5
clone size: .
CDR3 length: 14
V gene: TRBV7-9
CDR3 protein: CASSLDGGHQPQHF
CDR3 DNA: TGTGCCAGCAGCTTAGACGGGGGTCATCAGCCCCAGCATTTT

D gene: .
J gene: TRBJ2-2
clone size: .
CDR3 length: 15
V gene: TRBV2
CDR3 protein: CASSEASGDTGELFF
CDR3 DNA: TGTGCCAGCAGTGAGGCATCAGGGGACACCGGGGAGCTGTTTTTT

D gene: .
J gene: TRBJ2-2
clone size: .
CDR3 length: 14
V gene: TRBV18
CDR3 protein: CASSYQGGTGELFF
CDR3 DNA: TGTGCCAGCTCCTATCAAGGGGGCACCGGGGAGCTGTTTTTT

D gene: .
J gene: TRBJ1-1
clone size: few
CDR3 length: 12
V gene: TRBV12-3/TRBV12-4
CDR3 protein: CASSFRNTEAFF
CDR3 DNA: TGTGCCAGCAGTTTCCGGAACACTGAAGCTTTCTTT

D gene: TRBD2
J gene: TRBJ2-3
clone size: .
CDR3 length: 16
V gene: TRBV7-3
CDR3 protein: CASSSVAGGATDTQYF
CDR3 DNA: TGTGCCAGCAGCTCGGTAGCGGGGGGGGCCACAGATACGCAGTATTTT

D gene: .
J gene: TRBJ2-7
clone size: few
CDR3 length: 11
V gene: TRBV15
CDR3 protein: CATSGEYEQYF
CDR3 DNA: TGTGCCACCAGCGGTGAGTACGAGCAGTACTTC

D gene: .
J gene: TRBJ1-1
clone size: .
CDR3 length: 13
V gene: TRBV12-3/TRBV12-4
CDR3 protein: CASSRESNTEAFF
CDR3 DNA: TGTGCCAGCAGTCGGGAATCGAACACTGAAGCTTTCTTT

D gene: .
J gene: TRBJ2-2
clone size: .
CDR3 length: 13
V gene: TRBV10-1
CDR3 protein: CASSDGTAGELFF
CDR3 DNA: TGCGCCAGCAGTGATGGGACCGCCGGGGAGCTGTTTTTT

D gene: .
J gene: TRBJ1-5
clone size: .
CDR3 length: 13
V gene: TRBV7-9
CDR3 protein: CASSLGKDQPQHF
CDR3 DNA: TGTGCCAGCAGCTTAGGGAAGGATCAGCCCCAGCATTTT

D gene: TRBD2
J gene: TRBJ2-1
clone size: .
CDR3 length: 16
V gene: TRBV12-3/TRBV12-4
CDR3 protein: CASSLARAGGPVEQFF
CDR3 DNA: TGTGCCAGCAGTTTAGCGAGGGCGGGAGGGCCCGTTGAGCAGTTCTTC

D gene: TRBD1
J gene: TRBJ2-1
clone size: .
CDR3 length: 17
V gene: TRBV11-2
CDR3 protein: CASSFPTGQGVRNEQFF
CDR3 DNA: TGTGCCAGCAGCTTCCCCACTGGACAGGGTGTGAGGAATGAGCAGTTCTTC

D gene: .
J gene: TRBJ1-1
clone size: once
CDR3 length: 15
V gene: TRBV24-1
CDR3 protein: CATSDSVGEGTEAFF
CDR3 DNA: TGTGCCACCAGTGATTCTGTGGGGGAAGGAACTGAAGCTTTCTTT

D gene: .
J gene: TRBJ2-7
clone size: .
CDR3 length: 12
V gene: TRBV7-9
CDR3 protein: CASNWPSYEQYF
CDR3 DNA: TGTGCCAGCAACTGGCCCTCCTACGAGCAGTACTTC

D gene: .
J gene: TRBJ2-3
clone size: many
CDR3 length: 15
V gene: TRBV5-1
CDR3 protein: CASSLGRVSADTQYF
CDR3 DNA: TGCGCCAGCAGCTTGGGTAGGGTAAGCGCAGATACGCAGTATTTT

D gene: .
J gene: TRBJ2-1
clone size: many
CDR3 length: 13
V gene: TRBV11-3
CDR3 protein: CASSPRAVNEQFF
CDR3 DNA: TGTGCCAGCAGCCCCCGGGCGGTCAATGAGCAGTTCTTC

D gene: .
J gene: TRBJ1-1
clone size: .
CDR3 length: 12
V gene: TRBV2
CDR3 protein: CVSLRGNTEAFF
CDR3 DNA: TGTGTCAGTCTCAGGGGGAACACTGAAGCTTTCTTT

D gene: .
J gene: TRBJ2-1
clone size: .
CDR3 length: 15
V gene: TRBV11-2
CDR3 protein: CASSPGQGGLNEQFF
CDR3 DNA: TGTGCCAGCAGCCCTGGGCAGGGGGGATTGAATGAGCAGTTCTTC

D gene: TRBD1
J gene: TRBJ2-3
clone size: .
CDR3 length: 14
V gene: TRBV25-1
CDR3 protein: CAPTGTGVTDTQYF
CDR3 DNA: TGTGCCCCAACGGGGACAGGGGTCACAGATACGCAGTATTTT

D gene: TRBD2
J gene: TRBJ2-5
clone size: many
CDR3 length: 16
V gene: TRBV20-1
CDR3 protein: CSASATRDYITETQYF
CDR3 DNA: TGCAGTGCTTCTGCTACCCGGGACTATATTACAGAGACCCAGTACTTC

D gene: .
J gene: TRBJ2-7
clone size: .
CDR3 length: 13
V gene: TRBV15
CDR3 protein: CATSRDAIYEQYF
CDR3 DNA: TGTGCCACCAGCAGAGACGCAATCTACGAGCAGTACTTC

D gene: TRBD2
J gene: TRBJ2-1
clone size: many
CDR3 length: 18
V gene: TRBV14
CDR3 protein: CASSQEGQRGGQGNEQFF
CDR3 DNA: TGTGCCAGCAGCCAAGAGGGACAGCGGGGGGGCCAGGGGAATGAGCAGTTCTTC

D gene: TRBD1
J gene: TRBJ1-6
clone size: many
CDR3 length: 15
V gene: TRBV5-1
CDR3 protein: CASSLARQGDSPLHF
CDR3 DNA: TGCGCCAGCAGCTTGGCCAGACAGGGGGATTCACCCCTCCACTTT

D gene: .
J gene: TRBJ2-1
clone size: .
CDR3 length: 14
V gene: TRBV25-1
CDR3 protein: CASSGQASYNEQFF
CDR3 DNA: TGTGCCAGCAGTGGACAGGCCTCCTACAATGAGCAGTTCTTC

D gene: TRBD2
J gene: TRBJ2-5
clone size: few
CDR3 length: 15
V gene: TRBV10-3
CDR3 protein: CAISESGGEQETQYF
CDR3 DNA: TGTGCCATCAGTGAAAGCGGGGGGGAACAAGAGACCCAGTACTTC

D gene: .
J gene: TRBJ2-7
clone size: .
CDR3 length: 15
V gene: TRBV12-3/TRBV12-4
CDR3 protein: CASSPYSTTGYEQYF
CDR3 DNA: TGTGCCAGCAGCCCATATTCCACGACCGGCTACGAGCAGTACTTC

D gene: .
J gene: TRBJ1-1
clone size: .
CDR3 length: 13
V gene: TRBV11-3
CDR3 protein: CASSKGVSTEAFF
CDR3 DNA: TGTGCCAGCAGCAAAGGGGTTAGCACTGAAGCTTTCTTT

D gene: .
J gene: TRBJ2-3
clone size: .
CDR3 length: 13
V gene: TRBV29-1
CDR3 protein: CSARGGITDTQYF
CDR3 DNA: TGCAGCGCCCGGGGCGGGATCACAGATACGCAGTATTTT

D gene: .
J gene: TRBJ1-1
clone size: .
CDR3 length: 16
V gene: TRBV12-3/TRBV12-4
CDR3 protein: CASSPRTRVMNTEAFF
CDR3 DNA: TGTGCCAGCAGTCCTCGGACAAGGGTTATGAACACTGAAGCTTTCTTT

D gene: .
J gene: TRBJ2-1
clone size: few
CDR3 length: 12
V gene: TRBV7-9
CDR3 protein: CASSPGYNEQFF
CDR3 DNA: TGTGCCAGCAGCCCCGGCTACAATGAGCAGTTCTTC

D gene: .
J gene: TRBJ1-2
clone size: .
CDR3 length: 14
V gene: TRBV5-6
CDR3 protein: CASTLNRDMEGYTF
CDR3 DNA: TGTGCCAGCACCCTCAACAGGGATATGGAAGGCTACACCTTC

D gene: .
J gene: TRBJ1-2
clone size: .
CDR3 length: 12
V gene: TRBV7-2
CDR3 protein: CASSLVYGGYTF
CDR3 DNA: TGTGCCAGCAGCTTAGTCTACGGGGGCTACACCTTC

D gene: TRBD2
J gene: TRBJ2-7
clone size: many
CDR3 length: 15
V gene: TRBV5-6
CDR3 protein: CASSWTGTNSYEQYF
CDR3 DNA: TGTGCCAGCAGCTGGACCGGGACTAACTCCTACGAGCAGTACTTC

D gene: TRBD2
J gene: TRBJ2-7
clone size: many
CDR3 length: 15
V gene: TRBV5-8
CDR3 protein: CASSLASGASYEQYF
CDR3 DNA: TGTGCCAGCAGCTTGGCTAGCGGGGCTTCCTACGAGCAGTACTTC

D gene: .
J gene: TRBJ1-4
clone size: .
CDR3 length: 15
V gene: TRBV7-9
CDR3 protein: CASSLHSGRGEKLFF
CDR3 DNA: TGTGCCAGCAGCCTCCACAGCGGGAGGGGTGAAAAACTGTTTTTT

D gene: .
J gene: TRBJ1-6
clone size: .
CDR3 length: 14
V gene: TRBV19
CDR3 protein: CATQGGGALTPLHF
CDR3 DNA: TGTGCCACCCAAGGGGGGGGGGCCTTAACACCCCTCCACTTT

D gene: TRBD1
J gene: TRBJ1-5
clone size: .
CDR3 length: 17
V gene: TRBV7-8
CDR3 protein: CASSPRTGVVPPLPQHF
CDR3 DNA: TGTGCCAGCAGCCCACGTACAGGGGTCGTCCCTCCCCTACCCCAGCATTTT

D gene: .
J gene: TRBJ2-7
clone size: .
CDR3 length: 11
V gene: TRBV6-6
CDR3 protein: CASASTYEQYF
CDR3 DNA: TGTGCCAGCGCCAGTACCTACGAGCAGTACTTC